The 27 T cell receptor beta chains below all came from one sample that was sequenced in a study of blood T cell repertoires in COVID-19. Libraries were prepared by immunoSEQ multiplex PCR; TCRdb keeps only in-frame clonotypes and omits some of them. The sample has about 220,000 clones, 80% to 90% seen once. The source material was peripheral blood. The receptor set was obtained from a woman between 40 and 50 years old with active or convalescent COVID-19.

The rearrangement uses TRBV9 and TRBJ1-1; D possibly corresponds to TRBD1 (5 bases). Germline V gives CDR1 SGDLS, CDR2 YYNGEE. This CDR3 region has 15 residues. V was trimmed by 0 bases and J by 5 bases, leaving 14 bases between them. CDR3 protein: CASSVEGGGTTEAFF. Here the CDR3 DNA reads TGTGCCAGCAGCGTAGAGGGTGGGGGGACGACTGAAGCTTTCTTT.

This clone was detected only once. V usage is TRBV24-1 and J usage is TRBJ1-4; weak D call: TRBD1 (6 bases). Trimming pared 3 bases from V and 7 bases from J, leaving 14 bases between. Germline values: CDR1 KGHDR, CDR2 SFDVKD. The CDR3 is 15 amino acids. CDR3: CATSDNSGRGEKLFF. CDR3 coding DNA: TGTGCCACCAGTGATAACTCCGGCAGGGGTGAAAAACTGTTTTTT.

Details on this clone: This specimen includes other DNA sequences encoding the same CDR3. The V and J genes are TRBV27 and TRBJ1-5; D remains ambiguous. CDR3 size: 14 residues. V shed 5 bases and J shed 0 bases, with 8 bases lying between them. The germline CDR1 and CDR2 sequences are MNHEY and SMNVEV (reference sequence). In DNA, the CDR3 is TGTGCCAGCAGTCCGCGAGGTAGCAATCAGCCCCAGCATTTT. Its translation: CASSPRGSNQPQHF.

The chain links TRBV5-1 to TRBJ1-1, with D maybe TRBD1 (5 bases). CDR1 is SGHRS and CDR2 is YFSETQ in the germline V gene. The V end was cut by 3 bases, the J end by 3 bases, with 12 bases between. The CDR3 length is 14 residues. CDR3 in DNA: TGCGCCAGCAGCTCCCAGGGTGGGGACACTGAAGCTTTCTTT. Translation: CASSSQGGDTEAFF.

V is TRBV14 and J is TRBJ2-2, with TRBD1 matching 8 bases. Germline CDR1 and CDR2: SGHDN and FVKESK. The CDR3 runs to 15 residues. Losses at the gene ends were 1 base for V and 5 bases for J; bases not matched to a gene: 3. CDR3 sequence: CASSQGQGKTGELFF. CDR3 bases: TGTGCCAGCAGCCAAGGACAGGGGAAGACCGGGGAGCTGTTTTTT.

This chain connects TRBV5-4 to TRBJ1-3, with D perhaps matching TRBD1 (5 bases). In germline, CDR1 is SGHNT, CDR2 YYREEE (reference sequence). The CDR3 totals 15 residues. V gave up 0 bases and J gave up 4 bases, with 11 bases separating them. CDR3 DNA: TGTGCCAGCAGCTTGGCCCAGGGTGCGGGAAACACCATATATTTT. Its translation is CASSLAQGAGNTIYF. The full variable domain, its missing parts supplied by reference TRBV5-4 and TRBJ1-3, is ETGVTQSPTHLIKTRGQQVTLRCSSQSGHNTVSWYQQALGQGPQFIFQYYREEENGRGNFPPRFSGLQFPNYSSELNVNALELDDSALYLCASSLAQGAGNTIYFGEGSWLTVV.

This rearrangement joins TRBV15 to TRBJ2-1, with a possible D match to TRBD1 (5 bases). The germline CDR1 and CDR2 sequences are LNHNV and YYDKDF (reference sequence). V lost 4 bases and J 4 bases, leaving 5 bases between the germline ends. The CDR3 contains 12 residues. In DNA, the CDR3 is TGTGCCACCAGCACAGGGTACAATGAGCAGTTCTTC. Translated, it gives CATSTGYNEQFF.

The chain links TRBV3-1 (or the pseudogene TRBV3-2) to TRBJ1-6; D is ambiguous. V was trimmed by 5 bases and J by 8 bases, leaving 13 bases between them. This CDR3 region has 14 residues. Germline V lookup: CDR1 LGHDT, CDR2 YNNKEL (reference sequence). CDR3 nucleotide sequence: TGTGCCAGCAGCTTCAGAAACGGGGATTCACCCCTCCACTTT. Protein: CASSFRNGDSPLHF.

This clone was observed once. The chain couples TRBV27 to TRBJ2-7; tentative D call: TRBD2 (5 bases). This CDR3 is built from 15 residues. Germline values: CDR1 MNHEY, CDR2 SMNVEV (reference sequence). V lost 2 bases to trimming and J lost 4 bases, with 15 bases between them. The CDR3 spells CASSLGNGPGYEQYF. CDR3 bases: TGTGCCAGCAGTTTAGGTAATGGACCGGGGTACGAGCAGTACTTC.

This chain connects TRBV11-2 to TRBJ2-7; 9 bases are a match to TRBD1. The CDR3 is 15 residues long. The germline V gene has CDR1 SGHAT and CDR2 FQNNGV. V lost 2 bases and J lost 6; bases outside the gene matches: 8. The CDR3 region is CASSLLTGGEGEQYF. Here the CDR3 DNA reads TGTGCCAGCAGCTTACTTACAGGGGGCGAAGGCGAGCAGTACTTC.

This chain uses TRBV11-3 with TRBJ1-1, with TRBD1 as a possible D gene (5 bases). The germline V gene has CDR1 SGHNT and CDR2 YENEEA. The CDR3 spans 14 residues. The V gene lost 4 bases and the J gene lost 4 bases, with 13 bases spanning the gap. For the CDR3, the DNA is TGTGCCAGCAGCTCCGGGACTTTCGGCACTGAAGCTTTCTTT. It yields the protein CASSSGTFGTEAFF.

The rearrangement joins TRBV19 to TRBJ2-7, with a tentative D call TRBD1 (6 bases). V lost 6 bases to trimming and J lost 5 bases, with 14 bases between them. This CDR3 comprises 13 residues. The germline CDR1 and CDR2 sequences are LNHDA and SQIVND (reference sequence). CDR3 region: CASSQGHFNEQYF. In DNA, the CDR3 is TGTGCCAGTAGCCAGGGACATTTCAACGAGCAGTACTTC.

This clone was seen once. The genes are TRBV5-8 and TRBJ1-1; maybe TRBD1 (5 bases). The germline V gene encodes CDR1 SGHTS and CDR2 YDEGEE. The V end was cut by 6 bases, the J end by 5 bases, with 14 bases between. The length of the CDR3 is 13 residues. CDR3 nucleotide sequence: TGTGCCAGCAAAGTGACAGCCCCTACTGAAGCTTTCTTT. Its translation is CASKVTAPTEAFF.

The chain links TRBV6-5 to TRBJ1-5, with D uncertain. Germline V CDR1 and CDR2: MNHEY, SVGAGI. V lost 6 bases and J lost 2, with 8 bases in between. CDR3 length: 13 amino acids. CDR3 residues: CASRAPGNQPQHF. CDR3 sequence (DNA): TGTGCCAGCAGGGCCCCAGGCAATCAGCCCCAGCATTTT.

The chain carries TRBV4-2 and TRBJ1-2, with TRBD1 matching 10 bases. The trim removed 8 bases at V and 5 bases at J, leaving 8 bases unmatched. This CDR3 region has 14 residues. Germline V gene data show CDR1 as LGHNA and CDR2 as YNFKEQ. The CDR3 DNA reads as TGTGCCAGCGGACAGGGGGAACCCTCTTATGGCTACACCTTC. Translating gives CASGQGEPSYGYTF.

This chain links TRBV7-3 with TRBJ2-1; 14 positions match TRBD2. Germline values: CDR1 SGHTA, CDR2 FQGTGA. The CDR3 is 18 residues long. The V and J ends lost 0 bases and 9 bases, in that order; junction bases with no gene match: 10. The CDR3 here is CASSLTRGLAGVGGEQFF. For the CDR3, the DNA is TGTGCCAGCAGCTTAACGAGGGGACTAGCGGGAGTCGGAGGTGAGCAGTTCTTC.

This chain joins TRBV5-1 and TRBJ1-1; D might be TRBD1 (6 bases). Germline assignment: CDR1 SGHRS and CDR2 YFSETQ. The V end was cut by 4 bases, the J end by 11 bases, with 18 bases between. The CDR3 is 13 amino acids. The CDR3 spells CASSPMVQGMAFF. In DNA, the CDR3 is TGCGCCAGCAGCCCGATGGTTCAGGGGATGGCTTTCTTT.

V usage is TRBV28 and J usage is TRBJ1-4, with a tentative D call TRBD1 (5 bases). The length of the CDR3 is 13 residues. Per the germline V gene, CDR1 is MDHEN and CDR2 is SYDVKM. V was cut by 2 bases and J by 8 bases, with 9 bases left in between. The CDR3 DNA reads as TGTGCCAGCAGTTTACCAGGGCCGGAAAAACTGTTTTTT. Its protein is CASSLPGPEKLFF.

CDR3 nucleotides: TGTGCCAGCAGCTTACGGGACAGAGGGACCGGGGAGCTGTTTTTT. Translated, it gives CASSLRDRGTGELFF. The chain is built from TRBV13 and TRBJ2-2, with TRBD1 matching over 7 bases. From germline, CDR1 is PRHDT and CDR2 FYEKMQ (reference sequence). The V segment lost 2 bases and the J segment 5 bases; nucleotides outside the gene matches: 5. There are 15 residues in the CDR3.

The table lists this clone with a count of one. The chain combines TRBV10-3 with TRBJ2-3; D is ambiguous. The CDR3 contains 15 residues. The germline V gene has CDR1 ENHRY and CDR2 SYGVKD. Trimming pared 2 bases from V and 1 base from J, leaving 10 bases between. This CDR3 is CAISEDFAGTDTQYF. In DNA form, the CDR3 reads TGTGCCATCAGTGAGGACTTCGCGGGCACAGATACGCAGTATTTT.

This clone was picked up a small number of times. The rearrangement joins TRBV28 to TRBJ1-1, with D perhaps matching TRBD1 (5 bases). The CDR3 contains 14 residues. Trimming removed 5 bases from V and 5 bases from J, with 15 bases in between. The germline CDR1 and CDR2 sequences are MDHEN and SYDVKM. CDR3: CASSIPGLGTEAFF. In DNA, the CDR3 is TGTGCCAGCAGTATTCCAGGGTTGGGAACTGAAGCTTTCTTT.

The rearrangement links TRBV7-9 to TRBJ2-7; TRBD2 aligns across 7 bases. Looked up from germline, CDR1 is SEHNR and CDR2 is FQNEAQ (reference sequence). This CDR3 has 16 residues. The ends lost 4 bases at V and 3 bases at J; junction bases unmatched: 12. This CDR3 is CASSSLAGPPYYEQYF. The CDR3 region has the DNA TGTGCCAGCAGCTCCTTAGCGGGTCCCCCTTACTACGAGCAGTACTTC.

This clone turned up a few times. This rearrangement joins TRBV25-1 to TRBJ1-3, with TRBD1 as a possible D gene (5 bases). Per germline, CDR1 MGHDK and CDR2 SYGVNS. This CDR3 contains 14 residues. The V end lost 8 bases, the J end lost 0 bases, and 11 bases lay between the germline ends. CDR3 protein: CASSGMSSGNTIYF. The CDR3 DNA follows: TGTGCCAGCTCAGGGATGTCCTCTGGAAACACCATATATTTT. Full variable domain (missing parts from reference TRBV25-1 and TRBJ1-3): EADIYQTPRYLVIGTGKKITLECSQTMGHDKMYWYQQDPGMELHLIHYSYGVNSTEKGDLSSESTVSRIRTEHFPLTLESARPSHTSQYLCASSGMSSGNTIYFGEGSWLTVV.

CDR3 sequence reads: CASRVTGAAGSNTEAFF. The CDR3 nucleotides are TGTGCCAGCAGGGTCACCGGCGCTGCAGGATCGAACACTGAAGCTTTCTTT. This chain uses TRBV9 with TRBJ1-1, with D uncertain. Germline lookup yields CDR1 SGDLS and CDR2 YYNGEE. The CDR3 extends over 17 amino acids. V lost 5 bases and J 1 base, leaving 21 bases between the germline ends.

The V and J genes are TRBV7-9 and TRBJ2-5, with D possibly being TRBD2 (6 bases). The CDR3 has 13 residues. Trimming shortened V by 8 bases and J by 2 bases, and 12 bases separated the two germline ends. The germline gives CDR1 SEHNR, CDR2 FQNEAQ (reference sequence). The CDR3 DNA follows: TGTGCCAGCGAGTCGGGAGAGCAAGAGACCCAGTACTTC. The encoded protein is CASESGEQETQYF.

This clone was found once. The chain has TRBV2 and TRBJ1-4, with 8 nucleotides matching TRBD1. With V trimmed by 6 bases and J by 3 bases, 6 bases remained unmatched. This CDR3 comprises 15 residues. The germline V gene has CDR1 SNHLY and CDR2 FYNNEI. The CDR3 protein is CASRLDRVANEKLFF. The CDR3 DNA is TGTGCCAGCAGGTTGGACAGGGTGGCTAATGAAAAACTGTTTTTT.

The count of this clone is one. The chain's CDR3 is CSGSSSYEQYF. Here the CDR3 DNA reads TGCAGCGGGTCTTCGAGCTACGAGCAGTACTTC. This sequence joins TRBV29-1 and TRBJ2-7; D not resolved. Trimming pared 7 bases from V and 3 bases from J, leaving 10 bases between. Germline lookup yields CDR1 SQVTM and CDR2 ANQGSEA. The CDR3 is 11 amino acids.